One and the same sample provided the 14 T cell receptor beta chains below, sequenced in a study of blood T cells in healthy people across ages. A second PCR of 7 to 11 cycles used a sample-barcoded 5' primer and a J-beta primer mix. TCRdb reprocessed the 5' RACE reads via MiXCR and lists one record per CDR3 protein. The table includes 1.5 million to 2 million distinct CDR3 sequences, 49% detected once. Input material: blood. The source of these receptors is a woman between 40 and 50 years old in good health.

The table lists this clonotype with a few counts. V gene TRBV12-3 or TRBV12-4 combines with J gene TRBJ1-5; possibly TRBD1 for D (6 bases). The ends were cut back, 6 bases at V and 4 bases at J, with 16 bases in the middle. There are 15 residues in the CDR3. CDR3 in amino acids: CASSPRQDWNQPQHF. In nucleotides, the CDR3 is TGTGCCAGCAGCCCGCGACAGGATTGGAATCAGCCCCAGCATTTT.

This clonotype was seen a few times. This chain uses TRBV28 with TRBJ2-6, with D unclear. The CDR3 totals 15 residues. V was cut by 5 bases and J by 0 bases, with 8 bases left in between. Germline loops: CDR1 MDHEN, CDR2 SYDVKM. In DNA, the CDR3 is TGTGCCAGCAGTCCCCTGGACTCTGGGGCCAACGTCCTGACTTTC. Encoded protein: CASSPLDSGANVLTF.

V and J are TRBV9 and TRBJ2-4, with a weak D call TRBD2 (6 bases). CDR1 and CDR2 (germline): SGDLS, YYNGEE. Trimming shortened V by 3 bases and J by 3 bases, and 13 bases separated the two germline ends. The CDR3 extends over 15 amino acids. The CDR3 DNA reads TGTGCCAGCAGCGGGGGGGTGGGCAGCAAAAACATTCAGTACTTC. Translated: CASSGGVGSKNIQYF.

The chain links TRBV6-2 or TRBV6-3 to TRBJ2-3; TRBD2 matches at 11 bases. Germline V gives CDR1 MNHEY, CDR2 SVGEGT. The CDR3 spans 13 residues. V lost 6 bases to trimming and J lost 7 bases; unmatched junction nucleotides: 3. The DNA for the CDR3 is TGTGCCAGCAGCGGACTAGCGGGTAATACGCAGTATTTT. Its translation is CASSGLAGNTQYF.

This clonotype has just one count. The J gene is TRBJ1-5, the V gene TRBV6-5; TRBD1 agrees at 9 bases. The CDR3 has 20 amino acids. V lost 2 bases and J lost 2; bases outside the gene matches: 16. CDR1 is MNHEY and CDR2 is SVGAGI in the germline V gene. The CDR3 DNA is TGTGCCAGCAGTTACGCGGCGGGACAGGGAGACGTGGAGGGCAATCAGCCCCAGCATTTT. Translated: CASSYAAGQGDVEGNQPQHF.

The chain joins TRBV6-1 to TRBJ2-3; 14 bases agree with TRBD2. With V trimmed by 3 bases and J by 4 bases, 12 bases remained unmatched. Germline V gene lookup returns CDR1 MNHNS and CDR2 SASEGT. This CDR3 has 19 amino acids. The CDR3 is CASSESKGLAGVPPDTQYF. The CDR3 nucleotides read TGTGCCAGCAGTGAGAGTAAGGGACTAGCGGGGGTCCCACCAGATACGCAGTATTTT.

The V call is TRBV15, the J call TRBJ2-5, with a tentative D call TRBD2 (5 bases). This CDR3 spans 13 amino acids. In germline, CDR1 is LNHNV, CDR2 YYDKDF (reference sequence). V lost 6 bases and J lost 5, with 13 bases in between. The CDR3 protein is CATRVLGDETQYF. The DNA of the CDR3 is TGTGCCACCAGGGTCCTCGGGGATGAGACCCAGTACTTC.

The CDR3 sequence: CSAGRSGAATDTQYF. The CDR3 DNA follows: TGCAGTGCTGGAAGAAGCGGGGCTGCAACAGATACGCAGTATTTT. The chain employs TRBV20-1 and TRBJ2-3, with TRBD2 matching 7 bases. V dropped 5 bases and J dropped 3; count of bases not matched to a gene: 11. Germline V lookup: CDR1 DFQATT, CDR2 SNEGSKA (reference sequence). CDR3 size: 15 residues.

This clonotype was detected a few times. CDR3 amino acids: CASSLALRGTLDTQYF. Here the CDR3 DNA reads TGCGCCAGCAGCTTGGCCCTGCGGGGGACACTAGATACGCAGTATTTT. The chain joins TRBV5-1 to TRBJ2-3, with TRBD2 as a possible D gene (7 bases). This CDR3 spans 16 amino acids. Germline CDR1 reads SGHRS; CDR2 reads YFSETQ. V was pared by 0 bases and J by 5 bases, with 16 bases between.

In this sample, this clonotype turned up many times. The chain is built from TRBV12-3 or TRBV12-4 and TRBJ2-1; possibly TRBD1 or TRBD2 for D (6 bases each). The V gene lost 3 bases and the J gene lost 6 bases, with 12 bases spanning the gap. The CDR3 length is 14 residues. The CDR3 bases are TGTGCCAGCAGTTTGGGGGGCCGGCCCAATGAGCAGTTCTTC. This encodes CASSLGGRPNEQFF.

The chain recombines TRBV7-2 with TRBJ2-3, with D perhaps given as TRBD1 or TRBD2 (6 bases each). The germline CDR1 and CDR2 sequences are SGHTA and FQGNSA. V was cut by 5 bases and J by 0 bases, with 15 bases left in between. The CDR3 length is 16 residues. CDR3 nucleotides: TGTGCCAGCAGCATCCTAGGGGGGTGGAGCACAGATACGCAGTATTTT. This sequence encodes CASSILGGWSTDTQYF.

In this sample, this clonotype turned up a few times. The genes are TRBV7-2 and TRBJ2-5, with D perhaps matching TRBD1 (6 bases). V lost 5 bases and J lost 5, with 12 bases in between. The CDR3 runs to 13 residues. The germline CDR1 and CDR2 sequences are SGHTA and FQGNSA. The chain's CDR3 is CASSTGIGETQYF. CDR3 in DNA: TGTGCCAGCAGCACAGGGATTGGGGAGACCCAGTACTTC.

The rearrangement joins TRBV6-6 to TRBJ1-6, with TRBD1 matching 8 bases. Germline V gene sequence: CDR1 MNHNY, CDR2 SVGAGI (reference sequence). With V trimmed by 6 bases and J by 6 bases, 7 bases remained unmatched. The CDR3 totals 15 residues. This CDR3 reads CASRSRQGSNSPLHF. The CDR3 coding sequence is TGTGCCAGCAGATCCCGACAGGGGAGTAATTCACCCCTCCACTTT.

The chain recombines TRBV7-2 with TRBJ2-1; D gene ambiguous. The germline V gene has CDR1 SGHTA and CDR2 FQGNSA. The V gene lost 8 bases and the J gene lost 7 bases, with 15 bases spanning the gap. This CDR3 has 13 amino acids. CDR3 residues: CASDGPGGNEQFF. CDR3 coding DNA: TGTGCCAGCGATGGGCCGGGTGGTAATGAGCAGTTCTTC.